This T cell receptor beta chain was identified in a study of blood T cell repertoires in COVID-19. The overall study: COVID-19 samples from acute and convalescent phases originated in the United States, Italy and Spain. Sources were T cells, B-cell-depleted T cells, or PBMCs; the material itself was cDNA or gDNA.

The CDR3 sequence is 15 residues long. Unmatched junction bases numbered 6, after V lost 4 bases and J lost 1 base. Germline lookup yields CDR1 KGHSH and CDR2 LQKENI. Study processing details: Estimation of nucleated cell counts was performed using reference gene primer amplification. TCRdb's table, derived via immunoSEQ multiplex PCR, lists solely in-frame clones and lacks some. That table furnishes V, J and clone size, whereas the DNA furnished D and trimming. The sample shows 160,000 or so clones, approximately 87% of them seen only once. This clone occurred once. This chain uses TRBV18 with TRBJ2-5, with 7 positions matching TRBD1. This TCR derives from a woman in her seventies with acute or convalescent COVID-19. The sample was peripheral blood. The CDR3 is CASSQQGQIQETQYF. Written as DNA, the CDR3 is TGTGCCAGCTCACAACAGGGACAGATCCAAGAGACCCAGTACTTC. The full variable domain, with the rest looked up from reference TRBV18 and TRBJ2-5, is NAGVMQNPRHLVRRRGQEARLRCSPMKGHSHVYWYRQLPEEGLKFMVYLQKENIIDESGMPKERFSAEFPKEGPSILRIQQVVRGDSAAYFCASSQQGQIQETQYFGPGTRLLVL.